The 26 T cell receptor beta chains listed next were all sequenced from one sample in a study of blood T cell repertoires in COVID-19. The data were produced by immunoSEQ multiplex PCR, yet TCRdb's version contains in-frame clones alone and is incomplete. The data show 250,000 to 350,000 clones, roughly 90% seen once. Sequencing used peripheral blood. Receptors were obtained from a woman in her twenties or thirties with COVID-19, enrolled during active disease.

CDR3 sequence (DNA): TGTGCCAGCTCACCACTCGACGGACAGGGAGGGGCTGAAGCTTTCTTT. It codes for CASSPLDGQGGAEAFF. The chain joins TRBV18 to TRBJ1-1; 8 bases are shared with TRBD1. The junction had 10 bases not matched to a gene; V was cut back by 1 base and J by 6 bases. This CDR3 has 16 amino acids. Germline V gene sequence: CDR1 KGHSH, CDR2 LQKENI.

The chain recombines TRBV30 with TRBJ1-2, with a weak D call TRBD1 (6 bases). Germline V gene sequence: CDR1 GTSNPN, CDR2 SVGIG (reference sequence). The CDR3 consists of 14 residues. With 3 bases removed from V and 3 bases from J, the gap between germline ends came to 14 bases. CDR3 nucleotides: TGTGCCTGGAGGGAACCGGGGGGCCACTATGGCTACACCTTC. It specifies CAWREPGGHYGYTF.

The chain uses TRBV19 and TRBJ1-2, with TRBD1 matching over 7 bases. The V gene end was trimmed by 7 bases and the J gene end by 7 bases; junction bases not matched to a gene: 24. Germline V gene sequence: CDR1 LNHDA, CDR2 SQIVND (reference sequence). The CDR3 extends over 18 amino acids. Here the CDR3 DNA reads TGTGCCAGTACCACTATAAGGGAACAGGGGATGACGAGAGGTGGCTACACCTTC. Amino acids: CASTTIREQGMTRGGYTF.

V usage is TRBV3-1 (or the pseudogene TRBV3-2) and J usage is TRBJ2-7; 8 bases match TRBD2. This CDR3 has 15 amino acids. CDR1 is LGHDT and CDR2 is YNNKEL in the germline V gene (reference sequence). V lost 5 bases to trimming and J lost 4 bases; unmatched junction nucleotides: 10. For the CDR3, the DNA is TGTGCCAGCAGCTTTGGAGCGGGAGCATCGTACGAGCAGTACTTC. Amino acids: CASSFGAGASYEQYF.

The chain has TRBV7-3 and TRBJ2-2; a weak D match, TRBD2 (5 bases). Germline-derived CDR1 and CDR2 are SGHTA and FQGTGA. Trimming left V 5 bases short and J 6 bases short, with 13 bases between. CDR3 length: 14 amino acids. This CDR3 reads CASSATSPSGELFF. CDR3 bases: TGTGCCAGCAGCGCTACTAGTCCGTCCGGGGAGCTGTTTTTT.

CDR3 sequence (DNA): TGTGCCATCAGTGAGTCGAGGGGGCGACTCTACGAGCAGTACTTC. This gives the protein CAISESRGRLYEQYF. The rearrangement links TRBV10-3 to TRBJ2-7; 7 positions match TRBD1. The CDR3 extends over 15 amino acids. Germline assignment: CDR1 ENHRY and CDR2 SYGVKD. Unmatched junction bases numbered 5, after V lost 0 bases and J lost 3 bases.

The rearrangement joins TRBV4-3 to TRBJ2-2; D not certain. Looked up from germline, CDR1 is LGHNA and CDR2 is YSLEER. The ends were cut back, 6 bases at V and 2 bases at J, with 10 bases in the middle. This CDR3 region has 14 residues. The CDR3 DNA reads TGCGCCAGCAGTGGTGCGGTAAACACCGGGGAGCTGTTTTTT. The encoded protein is CASSGAVNTGELFF.

The V and J genes are TRBV15 and TRBJ2-7; the match to TRBD2 covers 7 bases. With 3 bases clipped from V and 3 bases from J, the junction kept 5 bases outside the gene matches. The germline gives CDR1 LNHNV, CDR2 YYDKDF (reference sequence). This CDR3 region has 14 residues. The DNA for the CDR3 is TGTGCCACCAGCAGGACCCTAGCGGACTACGAGCAGTACTTC. This sequence encodes CATSRTLADYEQYF.

The rearrangement uses TRBV5-1 and TRBJ2-3, with TRBD1 matching over 7 bases. The CDR3 spans 16 residues. J gave up 4 bases and V 3 bases, and 11 bases lay outside the gene matches. Germline V lookup: CDR1 SGHRS, CDR2 YFSETQ. The DNA of the CDR3 is TGCGCCAGCAGCTCCCGGGACAGCGCTCGGGCAGATACGCAGTATTTT. This encodes CASSSRDSARADTQYF.

The chain has TRBV6-2 or TRBV6-3 and TRBJ1-1; D is ambiguous. Trimming took 5 bases from V and 3 from J, leaving 10 bases between them. Germline loops: CDR1 MNHEY, CDR2 SVGEGT. The CDR3 consists of 13 residues. Here the CDR3 reads CASSRSGDTEAFF. In nucleotides, the CDR3 is TGTGCCAGCAGTCGGTCAGGCGACACTGAAGCTTTCTTT.

CDR3 region: CASSEQGATEAFF. The CDR3, as DNA: TGTGCCAGCAGTGAACAGGGGGCGACTGAAGCTTTCTTT. V and J are TRBV2 and TRBJ1-1; 8 positions match TRBD1. CDR3 length equals 13 residues. In germline, CDR1 is SNHLY, CDR2 FYNNEI. Losses at the gene ends were 2 bases for V and 5 bases for J; bases not matched to a gene: 1.

This chain connects TRBV9 to TRBJ2-3; 11 bases are a match to TRBD2. Unmatched junction bases numbered 0, after V lost 0 bases and J lost 3 bases. Germline CDR1 is SGDLS and CDR2 is YYNGEE. The CDR3 contains 15 residues. CDR3 sequence (DNA): TGTGCCAGCAGCGTAGGACTAGCGGGGACAGATACGCAGTATTTT. Its translation is CASSVGLAGTDTQYF. Looking up the rest from reference TRBV9 and TRBJ2-3 gives the full variable domain: DSGVTQTPKHLITATGQRVTLRCSPRSGDLSVYWYQQSLDQGLQFLIQYYNGEERAKGNILERFSAQQFPDLHSELNLSSLELGDSALYFCASSVGLAGTDTQYFGPGTRLTVL.

The chain recombines TRBV29-1 with TRBJ2-1; 11 nucleotides match TRBD2. After removal of 5 bases from V and 0 bases from J, the junction contained 6 bases not matched to a gene. In germline, CDR1 is SQVTM, CDR2 ANQGSEA. The CDR3 sequence is 16 residues long. The CDR3 region has the DNA TGCAGCGTTCCCAGACTAGCGGGAAGCTCCTACAATGAGCAGTTCTTC. Its protein product is CSVPRLAGSSYNEQFF.

This clone was observed a few times. This rearrangement joins TRBV11-2 to TRBJ1-1; D remains ambiguous. The CDR3 consists of 16 residues. V lost 4 bases and J 0 bases, leaving 15 bases between the germline ends. Per germline, CDR1 SGHAT and CDR2 FQNNGV. The CDR3 loop is CASSSVGGLLNTEAFF. In DNA form, the CDR3 reads TGTGCCAGCAGCTCCGTGGGTGGGCTCTTGAACACTGAAGCTTTCTTT.

The J gene is TRBJ2-2, the V gene TRBV30; 15 bases are shared with TRBD2. The length of the CDR3 is 19 residues. V was clipped by 0 bases and J by 4 bases; unmatched bases: 9. Germline assignment: CDR1 GTSNPN and CDR2 SVGIG (reference sequence). This CDR3 reads CAWSVRTSGRASPTGELFF. In nucleotides, the CDR3 is TGTGCCTGGAGTGTACGGACTAGCGGGAGGGCCAGTCCCACCGGGGAGCTGTTTTTT.

The genes are TRBV5-8 and TRBJ1-2; D uncertain. This CDR3 comprises 12 residues. Germline CDR1 SGHTS, CDR2 YDEGEE. The V end was cut by 7 bases, the J end by 6 bases, with 13 bases between. DNA of the CDR3: TGTGCCAGCGGCCCCATCGGGGATGGCTACACCTTC. Protein: CASGPIGDGYTF.

This clone was observed a few times. The chain joins TRBV9 to TRBJ1-1, with a weak D call TRBD1 (6 bases). The V gene lost 5 bases and the J gene lost 3 bases, with 14 bases spanning the gap. CDR3 length: 14 residues. Germline-derived CDR1 and CDR2 are SGDLS and YYNGEE. This CDR3 reads CASRSGTPDTEAFF. CDR3 sequence (DNA): TGTGCCAGCAGGTCCGGGACACCAGACACTGAAGCTTTCTTT. Full variable domain (remainder filled in from reference TRBV9 and TRBJ1-1): DSGVTQTPKHLITATGQRVTLRCSPRSGDLSVYWYQQSLDQGLQFLIQYYNGEERAKGNILERFSAQQFPDLHSELNLSSLELGDSALYFCASRSGTPDTEAFFGQGTRLTVV.

J is TRBJ2-1 and V is TRBV30; 12 nucleotides match TRBD2. V was pared by 4 bases and J by 4 bases, with 2 bases of the junction left unmatched. Germline CDR1 reads GTSNPN; CDR2 reads SVGIG (reference sequence). The CDR3 has 14 amino acids. The chain's CDR3 is CAWMTSGSYNEQFF. The CDR3 DNA sequence: TGTGCCTGGATGACTAGCGGGAGTTACAATGAGCAGTTCTTC.

This clone has ten or more counts. The chain links TRBV6-4 to TRBJ2-2; a possible D gene is TRBD1 (5 bases). Germline-derived CDR1 and CDR2 are MRHNA and SNTAGT. Trimming stripped 2 bases from V and 4 bases from J, with 11 bases between. This CDR3 comprises 15 residues. For the CDR3, the DNA is TGTGCCAGCAGTGACGACAGTTCGACCACCGGGGAGCTGTTTTTT. Amino acids: CASSDDSSTTGELFF.

The V call is TRBV25-1, the J call TRBJ2-3; TRBD1 aligns across 8 bases. Germline loops: CDR1 MGHDK, CDR2 SYGVNS. V trimming: 4 bases; J trimming: 4 bases; junction bases outside the gene matches: 4. The CDR3 has 14 residues. The CDR3 region is CASSVGQVADTQYF. The CDR3 DNA reads as TGTGCCAGCAGTGTGGGACAGGTGGCAGATACGCAGTATTTT.

The CDR3 protein is CASSLQPADSYEQYF. The CDR3 DNA sequence: TGTGCCAGCAGCTTACAACCGGCGGACTCCTACGAGCAGTACTTC. The V gene is TRBV7-3, the J gene TRBJ2-7; D gene unclear. V shed 2 bases and J shed 0 bases, with 11 bases lying between them. This CDR3 is 15 amino acids long. Germline CDR1 is SGHTA and CDR2 is FQGTGA.

The rearrangement joins TRBV6-5 to TRBJ2-7; the match to TRBD1 covers 7 bases. Looked up from germline, CDR1 is MNHEY and CDR2 is SVGAGI. This CDR3 has 14 residues. The V and J ends lost 7 bases and 2 bases, in that order; junction bases with no gene match: 8. The CDR3 is CASTYLGGPYEQYF. The CDR3 DNA reads as TGTGCCAGCACCTACCTAGGGGGCCCCTACGAGCAGTACTTC.

The V call is TRBV19, the J call TRBJ2-1; maybe TRBD2 (5 bases). Between the trimmed V and J ends, which lost 4 bases and 6 bases, there was a span of 13 bases. Germline loops: CDR1 LNHDA, CDR2 SQIVND (reference sequence). This CDR3 contains 14 residues. CDR3 residues: CASSRGARGNEQFF. The CDR3 DNA sequence: TGTGCCAGTAGTAGGGGAGCCCGGGGCAATGAGCAGTTCTTC. The full variable domain, rest sourced from reference TRBV19 and TRBJ2-1, is DGGITQSPKYLFRKEGQNVTLSCEQNLNHDAMYWYRQDPGQGLRLIYYSQIVNDFQKGDIAEGYSVSREKKESFPLTVTSAQKNPTAFYLCASSRGARGNEQFFGPGTRLTVL.

The rearrangement links TRBV6-1 to TRBJ2-5, with a tentative D call TRBD2 (5 bases). V was clipped by 0 bases and J by 5 bases, with 13 bases between them. Germline assignment: CDR1 MNHNS and CDR2 SASEGT. The CDR3 runs 15 residues. The CDR3 sequence is CASSEATPGGETQYF. In DNA form, the CDR3 reads TGTGCCAGCAGTGAAGCGACGCCGGGCGGGGAGACCCAGTACTTC.

The chain employs TRBV10-3 and TRBJ2-7, with D tentatively TRBD2 (6 bases). Deletions cut 6 bases from V and 5 bases from J, with 8 bases between. CDR3 length equals 11 residues. CDR1 is ENHRY, CDR2 SYGVKD, per germline. DNA of the CDR3: TGTGCCATCAGACTAGCAGACGAGCAGTACTTC. Translating gives CAIRLADEQYF.

This clone was recorded once. The CDR3 DNA is TGCGCCAGCAGCTACGGGGATGGGGCCAACGTCCTGACTTTC. Translating gives CASSYGDGANVLTF. This sequence joins TRBV5-1 and TRBJ2-6; the D gene is possibly TRBD2 (5 bases). Germline V gene sequence: CDR1 SGHRS, CDR2 YFSETQ. Trimming shortened V by 3 bases and J by 3 bases, and 7 bases separated the two germline ends. The CDR3 runs to 14 residues.